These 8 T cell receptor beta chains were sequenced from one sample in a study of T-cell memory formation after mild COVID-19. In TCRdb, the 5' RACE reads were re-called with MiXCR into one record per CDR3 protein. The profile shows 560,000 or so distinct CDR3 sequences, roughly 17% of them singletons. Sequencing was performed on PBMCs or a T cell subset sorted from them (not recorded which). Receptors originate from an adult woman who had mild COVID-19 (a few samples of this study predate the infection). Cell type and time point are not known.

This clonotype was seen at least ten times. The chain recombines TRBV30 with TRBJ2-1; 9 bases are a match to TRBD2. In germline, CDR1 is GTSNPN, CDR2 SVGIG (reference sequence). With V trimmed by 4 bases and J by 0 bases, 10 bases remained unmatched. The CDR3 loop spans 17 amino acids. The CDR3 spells CAWTGVASGVSYNEQFF. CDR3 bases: TGTGCCTGGACAGGTGTTGCTAGCGGGGTCTCCTACAATGAGCAGTTCTTC. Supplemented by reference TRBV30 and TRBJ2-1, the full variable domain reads SQTIHQWPATLVQPVGSPLSLECTVEGTSNPNLYWYRQAAGRGLQLLFYSVGIGQISSEVPQNLSASRPQDRQFILSSKKLLLSDSGFYLCAWTGVASGVSYNEQFFGPGTRLTVL.

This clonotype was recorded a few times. The CDR3 DNA reads TGCAGCGTCGAAAGGACTAGCGGCTACACAGATACGCAGTATTTT. Its translation: CSVERTSGYTDTQYF. The chain combines TRBV29-1 with TRBJ2-3; 10 bases map to TRBD2. The CDR3 has 15 amino acids. J gave up 2 bases and V 6 bases, and 8 bases lay outside the gene matches. Germline lookup yields CDR1 SQVTM and CDR2 ANQGSEA.

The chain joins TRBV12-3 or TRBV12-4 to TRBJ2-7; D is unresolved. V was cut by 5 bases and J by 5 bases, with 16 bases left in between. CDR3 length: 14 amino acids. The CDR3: CASSPPTVPHEQYF. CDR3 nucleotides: TGTGCCAGCAGTCCACCCACCGTCCCCCACGAGCAGTACTTC.

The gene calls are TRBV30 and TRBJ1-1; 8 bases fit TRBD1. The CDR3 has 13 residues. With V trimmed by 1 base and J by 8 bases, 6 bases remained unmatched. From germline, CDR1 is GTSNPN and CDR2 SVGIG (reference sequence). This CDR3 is CAWSGIQGAEAFF. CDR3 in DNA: TGTGCCTGGAGTGGAATTCAGGGGGCGGAAGCTTTCTTT.

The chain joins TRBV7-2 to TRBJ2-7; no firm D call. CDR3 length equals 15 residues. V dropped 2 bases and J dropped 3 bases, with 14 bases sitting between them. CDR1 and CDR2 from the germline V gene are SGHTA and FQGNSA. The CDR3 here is CASSLYRAKDYEQYF. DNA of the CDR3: TGTGCCAGCAGCTTATATCGGGCAAAGGACTACGAGCAGTACTTC.

The CDR3, as DNA: TGTGCCAGCAGTTTAAGGGGGGGCCGGGTACCAGATACGCAGTATTTT. Translating it yields CASSLRGGRVPDTQYF. This rearrangement joins TRBV12-3 or TRBV12-4 to TRBJ2-3; possible D gene TRBD2, 7 bases. The V gene lost 2 bases and the J gene lost 4 bases, with 16 bases spanning the gap. The CDR3 is 16 residues long.

For the CDR3, the DNA is TGTGCCAGCAGGGCGTCGGGAGAAGAGACCCAGTACTTC. This codes for CASRASGEETQYF. The chain employs TRBV11-2 and TRBJ2-5; TRBD2 might be the D (6 bases). The CDR3 runs 13 residues. Trimming shortened V by 6 bases and J by 3 bases, and 11 bases separated the two germline ends. CDR1 is SGHAT, CDR2 FQNNGV, per germline.

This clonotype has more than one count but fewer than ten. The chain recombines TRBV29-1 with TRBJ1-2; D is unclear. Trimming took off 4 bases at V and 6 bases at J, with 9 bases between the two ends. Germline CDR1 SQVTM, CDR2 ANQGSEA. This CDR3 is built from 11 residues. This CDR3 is CSVVGNNGYTF. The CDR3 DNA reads TGCAGCGTTGTGGGAAATAATGGCTACACCTTC.